The clone carrying this T cell receptor (beta chain) occurred a few times. These data belong to a study of beta chain features in type 1 diabetes. All of the isolated RNA was reverse transcribed, so expressed TCRB transcripts were sequenced. The protocol was immunoSEQ multiplex PCR, while the TCRdb copy is restricted to in-frame clones and leaves out a portion. The table includes 200,000 to 250,000 clones, 13% to 15% detected once. The collection from each donor was one heparinised blood draw averaging about 116 mL. V shed 5 bases and J 6 bases; nucleotides not matched to a gene: 8. The V gene's germline CDR1 is MDHEN and CDR2 SYDVKM. CDR3 length: 15 amino acids.

The sequence came from a woman aged 40 to 50 in good health. Sequenced: naive CD4+ T cells from blood. The rearrangement uses TRBV28 and TRBJ2-1; TRBD1 matches at 9 bases. In DNA form, the CDR3 reads TGTGCCAGCAGTAACCCGGGACAGGGTCGCAATGAGCAGTTCTTC. Translating gives CASSNPGQGRNEQFF.